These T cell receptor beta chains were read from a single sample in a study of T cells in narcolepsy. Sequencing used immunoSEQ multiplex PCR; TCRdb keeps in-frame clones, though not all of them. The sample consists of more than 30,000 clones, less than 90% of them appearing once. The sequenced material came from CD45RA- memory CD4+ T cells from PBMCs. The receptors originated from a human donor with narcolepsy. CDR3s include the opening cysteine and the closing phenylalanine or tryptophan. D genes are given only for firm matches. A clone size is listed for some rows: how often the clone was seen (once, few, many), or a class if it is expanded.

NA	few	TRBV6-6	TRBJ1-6	CASSYPRPLNSPLHF	TGTGCCAGCAGTTACCCCCGACCCCTCAATTCACCCCTCCACTTT
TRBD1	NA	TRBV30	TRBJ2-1	CAWRSWTGVYNEQFF	TGTGCCTGGAGATCCTGGACAGGGGTCTACAATGAGCAGTTCTTC
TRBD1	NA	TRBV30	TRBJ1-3	CAWSGTGVGGNTIYF	TGTGCCTGGAGTGGAACAGGGGTCGGTGGAAACACCATATATTTT
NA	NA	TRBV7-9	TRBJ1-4	CASSLTQFIAPNEKLFF	TGTGCCAGCAGTTTAACACAGTTCATTGCCCCAAATGAAAAACTGTTTTTT
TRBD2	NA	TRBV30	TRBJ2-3	CAWIRGGTDTQYF	TGTGCCTGGATACGGGGGGGCACAGATACGCAGTATTTT
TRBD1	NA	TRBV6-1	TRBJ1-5	CASRPGTGNQPQHF	TGTGCCAGCAGGCCCGGGACAGGGAATCAGCCCCAGCATTTT
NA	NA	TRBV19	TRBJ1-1	CARDRNTEAFF	TGTGCCAGGGATAGGAACACTGAAGCTTTCTTT
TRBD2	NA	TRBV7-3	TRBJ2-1	CASSPGLAGGKYNEQFF	TGTGCCAGCAGCCCGGGACTAGCGGGGGGGAAGTACAATGAGCAGTTCTTC
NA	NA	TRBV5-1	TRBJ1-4	CASSLIIGGSNEKLFF	TGCGCCAGCAGCCTGATAATCGGGGGCTCAAATGAAAAACTGTTTTTT
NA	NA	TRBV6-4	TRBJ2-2	CASSLQRGTGELFF	TGTGCCAGCAGCTTACAGCGAGGTACCGGGGAGCTGTTTTTT
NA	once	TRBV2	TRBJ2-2	CASSAPRQNTGELFF	TGTGCCAGCAGTGCACCGCGACAGAACACCGGGGAGCTGTTTTTT
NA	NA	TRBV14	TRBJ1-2	CASSRGIGSGYTF	TGTGCCAGCAGCCGCGGGATCGGATCAGGCTACACCTTC
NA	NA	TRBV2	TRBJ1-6	CASNLRQKNSPLHF	TGTGCCAGCAATCTAAGACAGAAAAATTCACCCCTCCACTTT
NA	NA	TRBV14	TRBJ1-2	CASSSSGGLYGYTF	TGTGCCAGCAGTTCCAGCGGGGGTCTATATGGCTACACCTTC
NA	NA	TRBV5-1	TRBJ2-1	CASSSGLLGNEQFF	TGCGCCAGCAGCTCCGGCCTCCTCGGGAATGAGCAGTTCTTC
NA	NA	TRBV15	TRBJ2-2	CATSRGGDAGELFF	TGTGCCACCAGCAGAGGGGGGGATGCCGGGGAGCTGTTTTTT
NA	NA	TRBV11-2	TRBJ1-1	CASSLESGLEAFF	TGTGCCAGCAGCTTAGAAAGTGGCCTTGAAGCTTTCTTT
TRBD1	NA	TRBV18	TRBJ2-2	CASSPDRATGELFF	TGTGCCAGCTCACCGGACAGGGCCACCGGGGAGCTGTTTTTT
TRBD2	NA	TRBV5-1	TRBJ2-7	CASSLAGTSGYEQYF	TGCGCCAGCAGCTTGGCGGGGACTAGCGGCTACGAGCAGTACTTC
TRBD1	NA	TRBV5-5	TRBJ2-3	CASSLVRGQPRDTQYF	TGTGCCAGCAGCTTGGTAAGGGGGCAGCCTAGGGATACGCAGTATTTT
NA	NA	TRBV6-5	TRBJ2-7	CASSESGTYEQYF	TGTGCCAGCAGTGAATCGGGGACCTACGAGCAGTACTTC
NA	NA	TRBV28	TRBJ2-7	CASSRTGRGPGSYEQYF	TGTGCCAGCAGCCGAACGGGTCGGGGGCCGGGTTCCTACGAGCAGTACTTC
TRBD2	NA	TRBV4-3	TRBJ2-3	CASSQDLPAGGPISTDTQYF	TGCGCCAGCAGCCAAGATCTTCCGGCGGGGGGTCCTATTAGCACAGATACGCAGTATTTT
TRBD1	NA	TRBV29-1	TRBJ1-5	CSVIGQGDQPQHF	TGCAGCGTGATAGGACAGGGCGATCAGCCCCAGCATTTT
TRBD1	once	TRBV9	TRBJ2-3	CASSTGDRYTDTQYF	TGTGCCAGCAGCACTGGGGACAGGTATACAGATACGCAGTATTTT
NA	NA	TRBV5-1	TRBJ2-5	CASSLFWGREETQYF	TGCGCCAGCAGCTTGTTTTGGGGCAGGGAAGAGACCCAGTACTTC
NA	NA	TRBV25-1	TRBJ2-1	CASSTPGPIQNEQFF	TGTGCCAGCAGTACTCCGGGACCCATACAGAATGAGCAGTTCTTC
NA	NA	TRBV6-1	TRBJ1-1	CASKWSSEAFF	TGTGCCAGCAAATGGAGCTCGGAAGCTTTCTTT
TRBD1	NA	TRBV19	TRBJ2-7	CASSLGDRGYEQYF	TGTGCCAGTAGCTTGGGTGACAGGGGTTACGAGCAGTACTTC
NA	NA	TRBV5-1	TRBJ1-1	CASSLELGTEAFF	TGCGCCAGCAGCTTGGAGCTTGGCACTGAAGCTTTCTTT
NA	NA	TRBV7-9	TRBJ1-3	CASRAGDRGNTIYF	TGTGCCAGCAGAGCAGGGGATCGTGGAAACACCATATATTTT
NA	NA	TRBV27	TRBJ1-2	CASSPNIRGTNYGYTF	TGTGCCAGCAGTCCCAACATCAGGGGAACTAACTATGGCTACACCTTC
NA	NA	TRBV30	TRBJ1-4	CAWSVGASVATNEKLFF	TGTGCCTGGAGTGTGGGGGCCAGCGTTGCAACTAATGAAAAACTGTTTTTT
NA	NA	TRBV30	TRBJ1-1	CAWVNMGLWTEAFF	TGTGCCTGGGTCAATATGGGTTTATGGACTGAAGCTTTCTTT
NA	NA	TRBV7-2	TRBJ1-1	CASRRRPQGTLGTEAFF	TGTGCCAGCAGACGCCGACCCCAGGGGACTTTGGGCACTGAAGCTTTCTTT
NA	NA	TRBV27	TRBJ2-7	CASINLGTNLLDEQYF	TGTGCCAGCATAAACCTCGGGACAAATCTATTAGACGAGCAGTACTTC
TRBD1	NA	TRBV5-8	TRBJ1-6	CASSLQGIDNSPLHF	TGTGCCAGCAGCCTACAGGGGATCGATAATTCACCCCTCCACTTT
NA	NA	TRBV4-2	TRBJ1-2	CASSPQPQAWGGYGYTF	TGTGCCAGCAGCCCCCAACCCCAGGCATGGGGTGGCTATGGCTACACCTTC
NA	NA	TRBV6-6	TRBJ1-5	CASGRLTTNSNQPQHF	TGTGCCAGCGGCCGCCTAACTACAAATAGCAATCAGCCCCAGCATTTT
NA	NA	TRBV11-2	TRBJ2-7	CASSSRTIDEQYF	TGTGCCAGCAGCTCCCGGACAATCGACGAGCAGTACTTC
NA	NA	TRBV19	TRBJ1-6	CASMGTGTNSPLHF	TGTGCCAGTATGGGCACTGGAACGAATTCACCCCTCCACTTT
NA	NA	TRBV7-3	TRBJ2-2	CASSLQATGELFF	TGTGCCAGCAGCTTACAGGCCACCGGGGAGCTGTTTTTT
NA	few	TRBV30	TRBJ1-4	CAWSAGALQPTNEKLFF	TGTGCCTGGAGTGCTGGCGCCCTACAGCCAACTAATGAAAAACTGTTTTTT
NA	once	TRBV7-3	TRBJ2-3	CASSLQQGPQDTQYF	TGTGCCAGCAGCTTGCAACAGGGCCCCCAAGATACGCAGTATTTT
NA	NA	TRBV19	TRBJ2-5	CASSVQGPQETQYF	TGTGCCAGCTCCGTTCAGGGGCCTCAAGAGACCCAGTACTTC
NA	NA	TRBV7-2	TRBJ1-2	CASSLNRPNYGYTF	TGTGCCAGCAGCTTAAACAGGCCTAACTATGGCTACACCTTC
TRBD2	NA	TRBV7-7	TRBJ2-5	CASSLRAGSQETQYF	TGTGCCAGCAGCTTACGAGCGGGGAGCCAAGAGACCCAGTACTTC
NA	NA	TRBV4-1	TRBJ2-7	CASSQVQPRRGEAYEQYF	TGCGCCAGCAGCCAAGTTCAACCTCGACGGGGAGAGGCCTACGAGCAGTACTTC